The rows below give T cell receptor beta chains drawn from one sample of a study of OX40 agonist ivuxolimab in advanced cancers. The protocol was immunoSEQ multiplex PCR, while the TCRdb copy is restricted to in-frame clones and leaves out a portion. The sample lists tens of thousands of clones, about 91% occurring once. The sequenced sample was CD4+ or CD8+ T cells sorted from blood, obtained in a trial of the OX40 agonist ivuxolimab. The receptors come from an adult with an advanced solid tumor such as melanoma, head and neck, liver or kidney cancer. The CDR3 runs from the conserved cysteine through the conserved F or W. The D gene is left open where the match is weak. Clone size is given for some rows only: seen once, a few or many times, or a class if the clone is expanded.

TGTGCCAGCAGTTCGGGACAGGCCTATGGCTACACCTTC,CASSSGQAYGYTF,TRBJ1-2,TRBD1,TRBV6-1,-
TGTGCCAGCAGCATGGACACCCACAATGAGCAGTTCTTC,CASSMDTHNEQFF,TRBJ2-1,-,TRBV5-6,-
TGTGCCAGCAGTGAAGCCCCTGGGGGGGCCAATCAGCCCCAGCATTTT,CASSEAPGGANQPQHF,TRBJ1-5,-,TRBV2,-
TGTGCCAGCAGCGTAGGGACGGACAGGGGGAGTACGCAGTATTTT,CASSVGTDRGSTQYF,TRBJ2-3,TRBD1,TRBV9,once
TGCAGCGTTCGAACAGGGGACACTGAAGCTTTCTTT,CSVRTGDTEAFF,TRBJ1-1,TRBD1,TRBV29-1,-
TGCGCCAGCAGCCACGGGGACCAAGCCTACGAGCAGTACTTC,CASSHGDQAYEQYF,TRBJ2-7,-,TRBV4-1,-
TGTGCCAGCAGCTTTAGAGCGGGGTCGCAAGAGACCCAGTACTTC,CASSFRAGSQETQYF,TRBJ2-5,TRBD2,TRBV5-4,once
TGTGCCAGCAGAATGTCGGGGGCCGGCTCTGAAGCTTTCTTT,CASRMSGAGSEAFF,TRBJ1-1,-,TRBV6-8,-
TGTGCCAGCAGTCCCCCCGGGACGGTTAGCAATCAGCCCCAGCATTTT,CASSPPGTVSNQPQHF,TRBJ1-5,-,TRBV2,-
TGCAGCGTCGTTGTGACAGGGGGCTATGGCTACACCTTC,CSVVVTGGYGYTF,TRBJ1-2,TRBD1,TRBV29-1,-
TGTGCCAGCAGCTTAGGCGCAGGGGCTGGCTACACCTTC,CASSLGAGAGYTF,TRBJ1-2,-,TRBV7-9,-
TGTGCCAGCAGTTTTGGGCCCCAGAGGAATGAAAAACTGTTTTTT,CASSFGPQRNEKLFF,TRBJ1-4,-,TRBV28,-
TGCGCCAGCAGCTTGGGGACCCAAGCCTATCAAGAGACCCAGTACTTC,CASSLGTQAYQETQYF,TRBJ2-5,-,TRBV5-1,-
TGCGCCAGCAGCCACGGGGAGACAGGGCTTCAGCCCCAGCATTTT,CASSHGETGLQPQHF,TRBJ1-5,TRBD1,TRBV4-1,-
TGTGCCAGCAGCTTACTGGACTACAATGAGCAGTTCTTC,CASSLLDYNEQFF,TRBJ2-1,-,TRBV7-9,-
TGCGCCAGCAGCCAAATCAGAGGTTCCACTGAAGCTTTCTTT,CASSQIRGSTEAFF,TRBJ1-1,-,TRBV4-1,-
TGTGCCACCAGCAGAGATAGAGGGGAAAATCAGCCCCAGCATTTT,CATSRDRGENQPQHF,TRBJ1-5,-,TRBV15,once
TGTGCCAGCACCGACGACAGGGCCCCTTCCTACGAGCAGTACTTC,CASTDDRAPSYEQYF,TRBJ2-7,TRBD1,TRBV13,-
TGTGCCAGCAGCTTAGGTTCAAGCGGGACAATCAGGGATACGCAGTATTTT,CASSLGSSGTIRDTQYF,TRBJ2-3,-,TRBV7-6,-
TGTGCCAGCAGTGACAGGGGGGGAGAGCCAGCTGAGACCCAGTACTTC,CASSDRGGEPAETQYF,TRBJ2-5,-,TRBV6-4,-
TGTGCCAGCAGCGAGAGCGGGTCCAATGAGCAGTTCTTC,CASSESGSNEQFF,TRBJ2-1,-,TRBV7-9,-
TGTGCCAGCAGTTCGGGGCGGAATAATGAAAAACTGTTTTTT,CASSSGRNNEKLFF,TRBJ1-4,-,TRBV28,-
TGTGCCAGCAGTGACTCAACGGGACAGGGCTACAATGAGCAGTTCTTC,CASSDSTGQGYNEQFF,TRBJ2-1,TRBD1,TRBV6-4,-
TGTGCCAGCAGTTCCGCCGGGCTTCATCAGCCCCAGCATTTT,CASSSAGLHQPQHF,TRBJ1-5,-,TRBV2,medium-sized
TGTGCCACCACACAAACACCAGACCCCGCTCAAGAGACCCAGTACTTC,CATTQTPDPAQETQYF,TRBJ2-5,-,TRBV15,-
TGTGCCAGCAGCTCGAAGCCGGACAGAATCTCTGGGGCCAACGTCCTGACTTTC,CASSSKPDRISGANVLTF,TRBJ2-6,-,TRBV7-8,medium-sized
TGTGCCAGCAGTCTTAGTAGGGACCCTCTGGAGCAGTACTTC,CASSLSRDPLEQYF,TRBJ2-7,-,TRBV28,-
TGTGCCAGCAGATGGACTAGCGGGAGCACAGATACGCAGTATTTT,CASRWTSGSTDTQYF,TRBJ2-3,TRBD2,TRBV28,-
TGTGCCAGCAGTGCTTCAGAGCTATCTAACTATGGCTACACCTTC,CASSASELSNYGYTF,TRBJ1-2,-,TRBV6-1,-
TGTGCCAGCAGCTTAACCACAGGGTCAGATACGCAGTATTTT,CASSLTTGSDTQYF,TRBJ2-3,-,TRBV11-2,-
TGTGCCAGCAGTTACTGGAGCGGGAGTGTCTACGAGCAGTACTTC,CASSYWSGSVYEQYF,TRBJ2-7,TRBD2,TRBV6-5,-
TGCGCCAGCAGCATAACTACAGGGAACTCCTACGAGCAGTACTTC,CASSITTGNSYEQYF,TRBJ2-7,-,TRBV5-1,-
TGTGCCAGCAGCGTATCGGGGACTAGCTGGATTTACGAGCAGTACTTC,CASSVSGTSWIYEQYF,TRBJ2-7,TRBD2,TRBV11-1,few